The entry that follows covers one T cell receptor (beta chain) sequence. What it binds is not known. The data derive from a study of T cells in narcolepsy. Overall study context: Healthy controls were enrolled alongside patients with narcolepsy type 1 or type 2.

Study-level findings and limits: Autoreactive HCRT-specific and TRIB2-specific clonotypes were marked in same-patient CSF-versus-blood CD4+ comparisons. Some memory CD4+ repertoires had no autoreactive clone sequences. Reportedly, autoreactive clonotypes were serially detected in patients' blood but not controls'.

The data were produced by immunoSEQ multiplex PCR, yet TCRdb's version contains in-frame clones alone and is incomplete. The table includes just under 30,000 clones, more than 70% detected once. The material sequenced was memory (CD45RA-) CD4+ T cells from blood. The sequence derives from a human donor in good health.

The CDR3 spells CASSPLPRGTGELFF. The CDR3 nucleotides read TGTGCCAGCAGTCCGTTACCCAGGGGCACCGGGGAGCTGTTTTTT. This chain uses TRBV6-6 with TRBJ2-2; possible D gene TRBD1, 6 bases. The CDR3 totals 15 residues. V gave up 5 bases and J gave up 4 bases, with 14 bases separating them. In germline, CDR1 is MNHNY, CDR2 SVGAGI (reference sequence).